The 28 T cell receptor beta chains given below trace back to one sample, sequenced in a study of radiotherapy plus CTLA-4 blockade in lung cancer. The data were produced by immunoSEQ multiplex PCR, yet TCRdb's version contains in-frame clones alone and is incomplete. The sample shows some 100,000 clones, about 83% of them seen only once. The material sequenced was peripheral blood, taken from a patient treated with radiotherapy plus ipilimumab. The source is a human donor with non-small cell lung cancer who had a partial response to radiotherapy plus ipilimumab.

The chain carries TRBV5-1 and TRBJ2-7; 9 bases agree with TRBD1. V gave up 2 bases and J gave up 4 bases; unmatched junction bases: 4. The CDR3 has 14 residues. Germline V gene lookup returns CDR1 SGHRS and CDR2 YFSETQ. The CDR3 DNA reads TGCGCCAGCAGCTTTGGACAGGGGAAATACGAGCAGTACTTC. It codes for CASSFGQGKYEQYF.

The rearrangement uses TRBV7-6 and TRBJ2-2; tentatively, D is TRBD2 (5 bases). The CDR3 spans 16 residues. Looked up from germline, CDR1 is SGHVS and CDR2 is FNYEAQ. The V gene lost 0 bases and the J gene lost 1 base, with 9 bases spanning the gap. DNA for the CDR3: TGTGCCAGCAGCTTAGCGCCCGGAGGGAACACCGGGGAGCTGTTTTTT. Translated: CASSLAPGGNTGELFF.

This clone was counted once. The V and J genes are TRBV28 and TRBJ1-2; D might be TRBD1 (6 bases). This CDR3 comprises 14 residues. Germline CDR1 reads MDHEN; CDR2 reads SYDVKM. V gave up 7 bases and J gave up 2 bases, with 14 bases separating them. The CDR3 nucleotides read TGTGCCAGCAATTCCGGACAGTGGAACTATGGCTACACCTTC. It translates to CASNSGQWNYGYTF.

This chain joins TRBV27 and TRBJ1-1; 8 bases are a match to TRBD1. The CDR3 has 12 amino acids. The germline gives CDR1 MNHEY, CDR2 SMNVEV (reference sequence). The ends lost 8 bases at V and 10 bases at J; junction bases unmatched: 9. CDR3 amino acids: CASSDPGTGAFF. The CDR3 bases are TGTGCCAGCTCCGACCCGGGGACAGGAGCTTTCTTT.

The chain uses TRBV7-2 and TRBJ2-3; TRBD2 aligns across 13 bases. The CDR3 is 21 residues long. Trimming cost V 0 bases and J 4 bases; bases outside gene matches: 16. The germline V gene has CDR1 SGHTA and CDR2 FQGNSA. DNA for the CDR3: TGTGCCAGCAGCTTAGCCCACCCATGGGGTACTAGCGGGGGGGGCGCAGATACGCAGTATTTT. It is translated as CASSLAHPWGTSGGGADTQYF.

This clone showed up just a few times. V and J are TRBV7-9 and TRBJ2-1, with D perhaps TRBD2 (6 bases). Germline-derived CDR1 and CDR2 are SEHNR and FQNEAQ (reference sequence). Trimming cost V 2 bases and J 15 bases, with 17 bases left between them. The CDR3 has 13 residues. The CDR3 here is CASSLIMRDIPFF. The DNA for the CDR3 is TGTGCCAGCAGCTTAATAATGCGGGATATTCCGTTCTTC.

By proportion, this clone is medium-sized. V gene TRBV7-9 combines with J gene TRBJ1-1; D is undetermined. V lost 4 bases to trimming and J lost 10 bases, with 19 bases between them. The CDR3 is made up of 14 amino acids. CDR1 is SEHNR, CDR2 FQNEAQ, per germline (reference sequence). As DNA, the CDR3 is TGTGCCAGCAGCTCTACGTCTATTCCTTTTGGAGCTTTCTTT. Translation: CASSSTSIPFGAFF.

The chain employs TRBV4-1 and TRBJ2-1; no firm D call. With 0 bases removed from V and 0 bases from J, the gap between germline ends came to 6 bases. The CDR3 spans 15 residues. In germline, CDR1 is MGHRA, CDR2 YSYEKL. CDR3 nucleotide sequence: TGCGCCAGCAGCCAAGAGTTGAGCTCCTACAATGAGCAGTTCTTC. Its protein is CASSQELSSYNEQFF.

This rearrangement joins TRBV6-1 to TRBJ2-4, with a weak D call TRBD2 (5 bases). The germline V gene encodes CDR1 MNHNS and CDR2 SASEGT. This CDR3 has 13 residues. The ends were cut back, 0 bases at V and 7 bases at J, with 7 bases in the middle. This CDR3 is CASSEASGNIQYF. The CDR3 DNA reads TGTGCCAGCAGTGAAGCTTCGGGGAACATTCAGTACTTC.

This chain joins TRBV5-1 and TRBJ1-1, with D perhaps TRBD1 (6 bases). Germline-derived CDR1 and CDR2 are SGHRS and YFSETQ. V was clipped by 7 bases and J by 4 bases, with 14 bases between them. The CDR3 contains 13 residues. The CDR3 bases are TGCGCCAGCGGACAGTCCTTGGGCACTGAAGCTTTCTTT. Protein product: CASGQSLGTEAFF.

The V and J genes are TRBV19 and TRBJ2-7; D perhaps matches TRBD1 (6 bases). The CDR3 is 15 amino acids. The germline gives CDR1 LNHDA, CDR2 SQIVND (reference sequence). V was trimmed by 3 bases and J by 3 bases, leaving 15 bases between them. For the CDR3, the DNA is TGTGCCAGTAGTATGGACCGGACAGCGCGCTACGAGCAGTACTTC. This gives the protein CASSMDRTARYEQYF.

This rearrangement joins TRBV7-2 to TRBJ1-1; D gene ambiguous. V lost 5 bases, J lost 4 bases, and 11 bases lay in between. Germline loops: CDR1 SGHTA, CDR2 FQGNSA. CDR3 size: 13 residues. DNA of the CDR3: TGTGCCAGCAGCCCTACCCCGCCCACTGAAGCTTTCTTT. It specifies CASSPTPPTEAFF.

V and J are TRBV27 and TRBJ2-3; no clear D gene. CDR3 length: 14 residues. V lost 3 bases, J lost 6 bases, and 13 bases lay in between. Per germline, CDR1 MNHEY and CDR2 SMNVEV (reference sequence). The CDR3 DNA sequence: TGTGCCAGCAGTTTCTCTGGGCCTATGGATACGCAGTATTTT. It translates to CASSFSGPMDTQYF.

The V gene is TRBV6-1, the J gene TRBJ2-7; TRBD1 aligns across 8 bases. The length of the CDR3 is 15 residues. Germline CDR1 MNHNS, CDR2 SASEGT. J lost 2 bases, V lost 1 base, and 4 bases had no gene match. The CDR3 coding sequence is TGTGCCAGCAGTGAAGGGGACAGGTCTCCCTACGAGCAGTACGTC. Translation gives CASSEGDRSPYEQYV.

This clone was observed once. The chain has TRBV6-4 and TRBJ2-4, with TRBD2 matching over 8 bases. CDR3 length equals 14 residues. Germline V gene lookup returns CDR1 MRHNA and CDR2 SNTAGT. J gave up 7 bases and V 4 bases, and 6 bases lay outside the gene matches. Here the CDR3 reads CASSVQAGVNIQYF. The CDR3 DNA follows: TGTGCCAGCAGTGTCCAAGCGGGAGTGAACATTCAGTACTTC.

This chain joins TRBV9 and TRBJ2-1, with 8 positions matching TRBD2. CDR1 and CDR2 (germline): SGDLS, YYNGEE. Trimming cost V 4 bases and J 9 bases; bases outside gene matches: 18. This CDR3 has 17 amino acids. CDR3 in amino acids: CASSKNGGGGEVREQFF. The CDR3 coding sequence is TGTGCCAGCAGCAAAAACGGGGGGGGAGGAGAGGTCCGTGAGCAGTTCTTC.

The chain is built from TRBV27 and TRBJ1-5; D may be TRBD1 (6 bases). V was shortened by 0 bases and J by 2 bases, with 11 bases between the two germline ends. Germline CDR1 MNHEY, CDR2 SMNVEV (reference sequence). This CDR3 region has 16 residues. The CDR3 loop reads CASSLSGGRGNQPQHF. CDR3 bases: TGTGCCAGCAGTTTATCTGGGGGCAGGGGCAATCAGCCCCAGCATTTT.

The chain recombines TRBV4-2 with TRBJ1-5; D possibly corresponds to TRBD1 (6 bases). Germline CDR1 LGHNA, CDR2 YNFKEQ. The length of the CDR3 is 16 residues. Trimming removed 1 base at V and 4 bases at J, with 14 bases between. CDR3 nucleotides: TGTGCCAGCAGCCAAGGGGGCAGTCAGGGGAATCAGCCCCAGCATTTT. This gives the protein CASSQGGSQGNQPQHF.

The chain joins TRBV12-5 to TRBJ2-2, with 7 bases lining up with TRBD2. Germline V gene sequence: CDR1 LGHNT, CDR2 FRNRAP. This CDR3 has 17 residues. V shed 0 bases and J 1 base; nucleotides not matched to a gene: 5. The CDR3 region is CASGLVLTGGNTGELFF. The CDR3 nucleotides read TGTGCTAGTGGTTTGGTCCTCACGGGGGGGAACACCGGGGAGCTGTTTTTT.

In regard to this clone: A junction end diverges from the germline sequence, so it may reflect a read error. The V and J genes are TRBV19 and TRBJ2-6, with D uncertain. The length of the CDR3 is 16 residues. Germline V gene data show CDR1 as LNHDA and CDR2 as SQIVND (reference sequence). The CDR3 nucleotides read TGTGCCAGCAGTACTCTCCAGTGGCCTGGGGCCAACGTCCTGACTTTC. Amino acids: CASSTLQWPGANVLTF.

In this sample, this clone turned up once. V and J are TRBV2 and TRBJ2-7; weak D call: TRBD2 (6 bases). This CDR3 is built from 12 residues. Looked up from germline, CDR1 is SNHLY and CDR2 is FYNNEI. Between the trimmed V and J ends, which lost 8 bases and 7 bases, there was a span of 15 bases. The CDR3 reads CASGDGEEEQYV. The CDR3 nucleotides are TGTGCCAGCGGGGATGGGGAGGAAGAGCAGTACGTC.

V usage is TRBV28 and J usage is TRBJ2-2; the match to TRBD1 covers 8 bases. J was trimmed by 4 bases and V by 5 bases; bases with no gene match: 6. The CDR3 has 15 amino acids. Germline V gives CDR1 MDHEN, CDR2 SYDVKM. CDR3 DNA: TGTGCCAGCAGTCCTCGACAGGGGCGCACCGGGGAGCTGTTTTTT. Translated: CASSPRQGRTGELFF.

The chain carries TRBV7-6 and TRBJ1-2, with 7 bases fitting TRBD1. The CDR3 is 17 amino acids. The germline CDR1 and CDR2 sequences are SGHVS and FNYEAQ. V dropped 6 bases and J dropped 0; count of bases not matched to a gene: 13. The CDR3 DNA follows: TGTGCCAGCAGTTTGTTACCCGGGACAGACCCTAACTATGGCTACACCTTC. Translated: CASSLLPGTDPNYGYTF.

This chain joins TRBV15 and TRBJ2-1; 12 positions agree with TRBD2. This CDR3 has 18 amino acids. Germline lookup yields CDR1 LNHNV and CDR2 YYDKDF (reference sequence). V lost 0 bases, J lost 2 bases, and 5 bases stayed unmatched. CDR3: CATSRDRTSGNTYNEQFF. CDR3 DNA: TGTGCCACCAGCAGAGATAGGACTAGCGGGAACACCTACAATGAGCAGTTCTTC.

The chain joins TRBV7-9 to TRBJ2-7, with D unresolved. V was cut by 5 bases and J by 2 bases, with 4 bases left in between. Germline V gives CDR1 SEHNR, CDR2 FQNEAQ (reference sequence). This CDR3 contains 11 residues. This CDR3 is CASSATYEQYF. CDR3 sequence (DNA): TGTGCCAGCAGCGCGACCTACGAGCAGTACTTC.

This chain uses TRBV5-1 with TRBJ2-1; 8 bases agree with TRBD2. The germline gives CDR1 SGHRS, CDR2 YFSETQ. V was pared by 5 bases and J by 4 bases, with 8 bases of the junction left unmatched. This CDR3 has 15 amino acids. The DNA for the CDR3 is TGCGCCAGCAGGCCCCCGGGAGGGCCGTACAATGAGCAGTTCTTC. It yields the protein CASRPPGGPYNEQFF. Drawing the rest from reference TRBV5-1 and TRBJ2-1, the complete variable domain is KAGVTQTPRYLIKTRGQQVTLSCSPISGHRSVSWYQQTPGQGLQFLFEYFSETQRNKGNFPGRFSGRQFSNSRSEMNVSTLELGDSALYLCASRPPGGPYNEQFFGPGTRLTVL.

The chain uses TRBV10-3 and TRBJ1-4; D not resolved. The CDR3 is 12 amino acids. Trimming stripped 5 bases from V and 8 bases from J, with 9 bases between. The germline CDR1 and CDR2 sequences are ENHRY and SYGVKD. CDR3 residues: CAISREEEKLFF. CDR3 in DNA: TGTGCCATCAGTAGGGAGGAGGAAAAACTGTTTTTT.

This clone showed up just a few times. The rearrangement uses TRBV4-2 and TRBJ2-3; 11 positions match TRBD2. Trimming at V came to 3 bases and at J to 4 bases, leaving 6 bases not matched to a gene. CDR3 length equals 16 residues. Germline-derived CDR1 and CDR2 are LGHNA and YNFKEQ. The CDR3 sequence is CASSQRLAGIADTQYF. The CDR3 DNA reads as TGTGCCAGCAGCCAGAGACTAGCGGGGATCGCAGATACGCAGTATTTT.